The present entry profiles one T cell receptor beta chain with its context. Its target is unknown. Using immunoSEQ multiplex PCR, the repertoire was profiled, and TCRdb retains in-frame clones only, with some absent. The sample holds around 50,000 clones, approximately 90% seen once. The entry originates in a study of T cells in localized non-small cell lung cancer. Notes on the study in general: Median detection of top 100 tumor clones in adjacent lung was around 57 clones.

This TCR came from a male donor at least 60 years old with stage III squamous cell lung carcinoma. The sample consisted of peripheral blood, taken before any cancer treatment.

CDR3 nucleotide sequence: TGTGCCAGCAGCGTGGGACCGGTTTACGAGCAGTACTTC. Protein sequence: CASSVGPVYEQYF. This chain uses TRBV9 with TRBJ2-7; tentatively, D is TRBD1 or TRBD2 (5 bases each). This CDR3 comprises 13 residues. V lost 2 bases to trimming and J lost 4 bases, with 10 bases between them. CDR1 is SGDLS and CDR2 is YYNGEE in the germline V gene.